This section outlines one T cell receptor beta chain sequence together with its context. Everyone who donated was a Caucasian adult who lived in Nashville, Tennessee. Germline CDR1 and CDR2: LNHDA and SQIVND (reference sequence). V shed 2 bases and J shed 6 bases, with 12 bases lying between them. The CDR3 runs 14 residues. This record comes from a study of shared clonotypes between healthy human individuals. The protocol was immunoSEQ multiplex PCR, while the TCRdb copy is restricted to in-frame clones and leaves out a portion. The table records more than 2,000,000 clones, around 90% of them present only once.

The chain employs TRBV19 and TRBJ2-3, with D uncertain. What was sequenced was naive CD4+ T cells sorted from blood. Subset in this sample: CD45RA+ positively selected. The clonotype was recovered from a man younger than 35 in good health. CDR3: CASSISWGFDTQYF. CDR3 bases: TGTGCCAGTAGTATAAGCTGGGGTTTTGATACGCAGTATTTT.